A selection of T cell receptor beta chains follows, all from one sample in a study of blood T cell repertoires in COVID-19. Sequenced by immunoSEQ multiplex PCR; TCRdb stores in-frame clones only, minus some. The sample includes 20,000 to 25,000 clones, approximately 80% of them seen just once. The specimen sequenced was peripheral blood. The origin of the receptors is a man aged 80 or over with active or convalescent COVID-19. CDR3s include the opening cysteine and the closing phenylalanine or tryptophan. D genes are given only for firm matches.

TRBD1	TRBV7-9	TRBJ1-2	TGTGCCAGCAGCTTTCCGCATGGACAGGCTAACTATGGCTACACCTTC	CASSFPHGQANYGYTF
-	TRBV19	TRBJ2-1	TGTGCCAGTAACCTCGACGTCGGGGAGCAGTTCTTC	CASNLDVGEQFF
TRBD1	TRBV5-4	TRBJ1-6	TGTGCCAGCAGCCTCGACAGGGGGCTTAATAATTCACCCCTCCACTTT	CASSLDRGLNNSPLHF
-	TRBV2	TRBJ2-6	TGTGCCAGCAGTGATTCGACAGGCGTGGGGGCCAACGTCCTGACTTTC	CASSDSTGVGANVLTF
TRBD1	TRBV18	TRBJ1-4	TGTGCCAGCTCTCCAGACAGGGTTGCAACTAATGAAAAACTGTTTTTT	CASSPDRVATNEKLFF
TRBD2	TRBV4-3	TRBJ2-7	TGCGCCAGCAGCCGGAACCCGCGGGGGAGCTCCTACGAGCAGTACTTC	CASSRNPRGSSYEQYF
-	TRBV2	TRBJ2-3	TGTGCCAGCAGTTCGGACTTTACAGATACGCAGTATTTT	CASSSDFTDTQYF
TRBD1	TRBV6-5	TRBJ1-1	TGTGCCAGCAGGCACAGGGGTAACACTGAAGCTTTCTTT	CASRHRGNTEAFF
-	TRBV4-2	TRBJ1-2	TGTGCCAGCAGCCAGGACAACCTGGGCGGCTACACCTTC	CASSQDNLGGYTF
-	TRBV3-1/TRBV3-2	TRBJ1-1	TGTGCCAGCAGCCAAGCAGGGAACACTGAAGCTTTCTTT	CASSQAGNTEAFF
-	TRBV5-4	TRBJ2-5	TGTGCCAGCAGCTTGGTAGGAGAAGAGACCCAGTACTTC	CASSLVGEETQYF